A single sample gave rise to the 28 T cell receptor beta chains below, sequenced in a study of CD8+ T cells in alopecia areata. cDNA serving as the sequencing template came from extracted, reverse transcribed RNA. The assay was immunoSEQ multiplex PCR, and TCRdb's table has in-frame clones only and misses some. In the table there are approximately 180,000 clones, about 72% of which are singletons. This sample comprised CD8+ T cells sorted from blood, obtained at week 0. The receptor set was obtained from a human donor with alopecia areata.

The chain's CDR3 is CASSFGTGNTEAFF. CDR3 bases: TGTGCCAGCAGCTTCGGGACAGGGAACACTGAAGCTTTCTTT. The chain employs TRBV5-6 and TRBJ1-1; 8 positions match TRBD1. Germline loops: CDR1 SGHDT, CDR2 YYEEEE. CDR3 length equals 14 residues. The J segment lost 1 base and the V segment lost 2 bases, leaving 1 base of the junction unmatched.

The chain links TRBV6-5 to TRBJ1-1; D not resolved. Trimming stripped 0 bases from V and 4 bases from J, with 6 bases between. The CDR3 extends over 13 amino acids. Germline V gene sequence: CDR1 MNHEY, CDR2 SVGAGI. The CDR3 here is CASSYSGSTEAFF. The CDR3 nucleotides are TGTGCCAGCAGTTACTCAGGGTCCACTGAAGCTTTCTTT.

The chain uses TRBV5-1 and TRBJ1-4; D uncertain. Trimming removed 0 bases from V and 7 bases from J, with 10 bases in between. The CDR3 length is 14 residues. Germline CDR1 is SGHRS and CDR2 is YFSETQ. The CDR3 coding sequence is TGCGCCAGCAGCTTGGGGAGGACGGGTGAAAAACTGTTTTTT. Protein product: CASSLGRTGEKLFF.

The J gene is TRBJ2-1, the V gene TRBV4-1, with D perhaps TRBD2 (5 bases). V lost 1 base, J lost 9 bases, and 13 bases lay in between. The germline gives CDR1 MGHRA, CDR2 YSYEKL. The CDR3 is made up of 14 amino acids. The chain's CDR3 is CASSQVWGVAEQFF. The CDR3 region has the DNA TGCGCCAGCAGCCAAGTCTGGGGAGTGGCTGAGCAGTTCTTC.

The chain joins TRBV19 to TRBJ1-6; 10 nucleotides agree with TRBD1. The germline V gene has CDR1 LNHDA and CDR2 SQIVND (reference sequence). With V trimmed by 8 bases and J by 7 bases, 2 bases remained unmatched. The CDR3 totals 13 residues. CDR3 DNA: TGTGCCAGTTGGGACAGGGGAAATTCACCCCTCCACTTT. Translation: CASWDRGNSPLHF.

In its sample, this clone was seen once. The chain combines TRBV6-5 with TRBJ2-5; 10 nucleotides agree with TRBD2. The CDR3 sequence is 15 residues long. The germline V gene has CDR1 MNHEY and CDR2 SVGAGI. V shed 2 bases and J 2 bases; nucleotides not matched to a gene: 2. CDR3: CASSYGTSAQETQYF. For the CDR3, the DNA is TGTGCCAGCAGTTACGGGACTAGCGCACAAGAGACCCAGTACTTC.

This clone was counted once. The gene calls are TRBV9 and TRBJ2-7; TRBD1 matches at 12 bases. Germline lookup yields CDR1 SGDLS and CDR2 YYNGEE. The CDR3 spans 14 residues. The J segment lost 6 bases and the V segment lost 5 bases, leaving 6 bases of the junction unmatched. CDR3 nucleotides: TGTGCCAGCAGACCGGGGACAGGGGGCGCCGAGCAGTACTTC. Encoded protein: CASRPGTGGAEQYF.

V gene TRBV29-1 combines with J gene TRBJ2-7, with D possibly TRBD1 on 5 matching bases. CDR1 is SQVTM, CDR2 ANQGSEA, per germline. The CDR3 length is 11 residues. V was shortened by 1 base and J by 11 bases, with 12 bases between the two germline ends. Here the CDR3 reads CSVEGAQGEYF. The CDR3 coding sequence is TGCAGCGTTGAAGGGGCCCAGGGCGAGTACTTC.

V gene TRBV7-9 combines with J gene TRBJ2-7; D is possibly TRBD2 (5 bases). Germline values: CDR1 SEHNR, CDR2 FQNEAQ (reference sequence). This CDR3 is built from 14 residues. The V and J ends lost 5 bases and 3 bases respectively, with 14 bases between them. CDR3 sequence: CASSGGPRFYEQYF. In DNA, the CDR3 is TGTGCCAGCAGCGGAGGCCCAAGGTTCTACGAGCAGTACTTC. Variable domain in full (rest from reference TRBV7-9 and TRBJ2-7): DTGVSQNPRHKITKRGQNVTFRCDPISEHNRLYWYRQTLGQGPEFLTYFQNEAQLEKSRLLSDRFSAERPKGSFSTLEIQRTEQGDSAMYLCASSGGPRFYEQYFGPGTRLTVT.

The CDR3 nucleotides read TGTGCCACCAGCAGACCCAAACCCGCAGACGGCTACACCTTC. The encoded protein is CATSRPKPADGYTF. The chain links TRBV15 to TRBJ1-2; D unclear. V was pared by 2 bases and J by 8 bases, with 15 bases between. This CDR3 is 14 amino acids long. From germline, CDR1 is LNHNV and CDR2 YYDKDF (reference sequence).

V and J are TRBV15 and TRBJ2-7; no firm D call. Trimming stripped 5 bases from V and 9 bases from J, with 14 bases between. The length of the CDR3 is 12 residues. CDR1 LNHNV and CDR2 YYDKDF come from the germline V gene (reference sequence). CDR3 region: CATSPVQLWQYF. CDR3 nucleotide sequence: TGTGCCACCAGCCCTGTCCAGCTCTGGCAGTACTTC.

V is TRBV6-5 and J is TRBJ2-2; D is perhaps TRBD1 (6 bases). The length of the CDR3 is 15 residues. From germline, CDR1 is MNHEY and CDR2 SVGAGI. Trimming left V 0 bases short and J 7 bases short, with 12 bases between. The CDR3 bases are TGTGCCAGCAGTTACTCAGGACAGTATTACGGGGAGCTGTTTTTT. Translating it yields CASSYSGQYYGELFF.

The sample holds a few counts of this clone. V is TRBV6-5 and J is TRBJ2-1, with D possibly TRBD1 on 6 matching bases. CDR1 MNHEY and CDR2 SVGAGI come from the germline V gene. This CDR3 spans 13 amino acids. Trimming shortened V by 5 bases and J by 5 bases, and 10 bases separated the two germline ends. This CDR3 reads CASSAAGDNEQFF. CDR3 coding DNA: TGTGCCAGCAGTGCTGCAGGGGACAATGAGCAGTTCTTC.

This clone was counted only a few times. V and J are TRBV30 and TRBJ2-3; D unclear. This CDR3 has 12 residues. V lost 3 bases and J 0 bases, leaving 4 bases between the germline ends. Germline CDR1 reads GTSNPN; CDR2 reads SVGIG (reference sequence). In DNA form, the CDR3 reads TGTGCCTGGAGAATCAGCACAGATACGCAGTATTTT. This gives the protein CAWRISTDTQYF.

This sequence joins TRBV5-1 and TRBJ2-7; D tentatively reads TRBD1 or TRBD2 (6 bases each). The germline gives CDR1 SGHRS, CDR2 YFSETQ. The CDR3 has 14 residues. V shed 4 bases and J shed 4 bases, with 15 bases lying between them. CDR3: CASSGEGGPYEQYF. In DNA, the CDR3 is TGCGCCAGCAGCGGCGAGGGGGGACCGTACGAGCAGTACTTC.

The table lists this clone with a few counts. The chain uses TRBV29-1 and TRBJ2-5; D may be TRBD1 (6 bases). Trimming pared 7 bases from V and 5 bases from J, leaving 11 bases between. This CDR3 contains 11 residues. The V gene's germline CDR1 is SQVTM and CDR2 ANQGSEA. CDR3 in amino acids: CSAAGDETQYF. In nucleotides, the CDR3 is TGCAGCGCAGCAGGGGACGAGACCCAGTACTTC.

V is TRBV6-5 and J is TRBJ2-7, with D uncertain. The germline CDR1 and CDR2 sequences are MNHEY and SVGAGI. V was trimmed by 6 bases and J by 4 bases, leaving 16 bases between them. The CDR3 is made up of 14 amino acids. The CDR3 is CASRPEPELYEQYF. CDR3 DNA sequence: TGTGCCAGCAGACCCGAACCCGAACTATACGAGCAGTACTTC.

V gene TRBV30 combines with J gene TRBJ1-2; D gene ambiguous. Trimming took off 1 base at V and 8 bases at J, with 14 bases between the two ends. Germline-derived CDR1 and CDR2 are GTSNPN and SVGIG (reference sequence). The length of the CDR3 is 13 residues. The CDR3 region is CAWSAGRAGGYTF. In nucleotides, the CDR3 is TGTGCCTGGAGTGCCGGACGGGCGGGGGGCTACACCTTC.

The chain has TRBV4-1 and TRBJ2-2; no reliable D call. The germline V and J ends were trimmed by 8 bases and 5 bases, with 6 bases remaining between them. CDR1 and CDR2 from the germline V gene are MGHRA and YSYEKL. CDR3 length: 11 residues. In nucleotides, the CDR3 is TGCGCCAGCGGGAAGACCGGGGAGCTGTTTTTT. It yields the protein CASGKTGELFF.

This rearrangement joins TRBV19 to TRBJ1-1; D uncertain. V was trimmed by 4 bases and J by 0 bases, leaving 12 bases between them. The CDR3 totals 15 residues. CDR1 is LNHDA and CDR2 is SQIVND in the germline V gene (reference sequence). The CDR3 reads CASSTPFSMNTEAFF. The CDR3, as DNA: TGTGCCAGTAGTACTCCGTTCAGTATGAACACTGAAGCTTTCTTT.

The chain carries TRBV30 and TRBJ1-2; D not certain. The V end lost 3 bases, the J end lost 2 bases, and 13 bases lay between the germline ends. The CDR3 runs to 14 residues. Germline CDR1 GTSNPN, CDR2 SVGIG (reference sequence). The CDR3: CAWRDGWGNYGYTF. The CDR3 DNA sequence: TGTGCCTGGAGGGACGGATGGGGAAACTATGGCTACACCTTC.

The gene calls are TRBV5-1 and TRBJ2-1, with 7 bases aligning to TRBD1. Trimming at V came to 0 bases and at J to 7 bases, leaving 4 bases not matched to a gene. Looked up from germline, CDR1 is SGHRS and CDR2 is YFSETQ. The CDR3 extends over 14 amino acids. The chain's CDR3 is CASSLGQGLNEQFF. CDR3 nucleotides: TGCGCCAGCAGCTTGGGACAGGGCTTGAATGAGCAGTTCTTC.

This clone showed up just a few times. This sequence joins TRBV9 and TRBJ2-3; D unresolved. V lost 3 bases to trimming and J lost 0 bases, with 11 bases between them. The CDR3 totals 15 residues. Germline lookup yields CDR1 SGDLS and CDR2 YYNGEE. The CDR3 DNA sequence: TGTGCCAGCAGCGCGACCGCTGCGAGCACAGATACGCAGTATTTT. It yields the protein CASSATAASTDTQYF.

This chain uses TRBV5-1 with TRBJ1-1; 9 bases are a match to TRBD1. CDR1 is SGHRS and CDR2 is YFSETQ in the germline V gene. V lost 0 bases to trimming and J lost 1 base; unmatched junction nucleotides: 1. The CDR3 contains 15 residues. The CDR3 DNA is TGCGCCAGCAGCTTGGCGGGACAGGGGAACACTGAAGCTTTCTTT. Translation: CASSLAGQGNTEAFF.

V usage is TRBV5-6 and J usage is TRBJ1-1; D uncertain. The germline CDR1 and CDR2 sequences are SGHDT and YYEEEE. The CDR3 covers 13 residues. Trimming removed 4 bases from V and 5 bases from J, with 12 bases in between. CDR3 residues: CASSLGRNTEAFF. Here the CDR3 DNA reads TGTGCCAGCAGCCTCGGGAGGAATACTGAAGCTTTCTTT. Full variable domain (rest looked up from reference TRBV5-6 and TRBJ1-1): DAGVTQSPTHLIKTRGQQVTLRCSPKSGHDTVSWYQQALGQGPQFIFQYYEEEERQRGNFPDRFSGHQFPNYSSELNVNALLLGDSALYLCASSLGRNTEAFFGQGTRLTVV.

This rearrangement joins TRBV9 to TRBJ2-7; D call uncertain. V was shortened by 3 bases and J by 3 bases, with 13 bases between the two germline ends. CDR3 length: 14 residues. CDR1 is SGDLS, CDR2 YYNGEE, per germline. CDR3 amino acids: CASSEQSWDYEQYF. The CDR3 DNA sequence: TGTGCCAGCAGCGAACAGTCGTGGGACTACGAGCAGTACTTC.

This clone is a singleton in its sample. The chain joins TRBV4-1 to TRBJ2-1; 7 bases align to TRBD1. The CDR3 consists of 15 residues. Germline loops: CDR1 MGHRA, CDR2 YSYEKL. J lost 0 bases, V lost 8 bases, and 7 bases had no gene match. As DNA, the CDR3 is TGCGCCAGCTCGGAGACAGGGAGCTCCTACAATGAGCAGTTCTTC. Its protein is CASSETGSSYNEQFF.

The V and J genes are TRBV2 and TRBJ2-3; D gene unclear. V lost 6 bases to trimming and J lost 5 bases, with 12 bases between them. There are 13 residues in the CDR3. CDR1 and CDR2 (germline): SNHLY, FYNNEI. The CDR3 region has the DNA TGTGCCAGCAGAGGATTGAATAGAGATACGCAGTATTTT. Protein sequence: CASRGLNRDTQYF.